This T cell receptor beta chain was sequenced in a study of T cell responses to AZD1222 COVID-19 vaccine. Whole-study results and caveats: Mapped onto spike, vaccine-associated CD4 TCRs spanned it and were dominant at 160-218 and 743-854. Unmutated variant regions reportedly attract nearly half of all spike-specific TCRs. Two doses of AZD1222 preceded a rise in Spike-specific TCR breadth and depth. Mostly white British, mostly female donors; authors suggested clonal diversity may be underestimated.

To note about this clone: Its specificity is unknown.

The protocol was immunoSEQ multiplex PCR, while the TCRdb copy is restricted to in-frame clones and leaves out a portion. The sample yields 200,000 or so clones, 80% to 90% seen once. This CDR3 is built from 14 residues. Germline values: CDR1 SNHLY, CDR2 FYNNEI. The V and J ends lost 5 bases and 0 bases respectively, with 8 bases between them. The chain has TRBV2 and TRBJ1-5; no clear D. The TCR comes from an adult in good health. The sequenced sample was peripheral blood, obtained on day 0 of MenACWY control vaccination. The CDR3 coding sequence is TGTGCCAGCAGTCCAACGGCTAGCAATCAGCCCCAGCATTTT. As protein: CASSPTASNQPQHF. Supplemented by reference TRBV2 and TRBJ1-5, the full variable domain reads EPEVTQTPSHQVTQMGQEVILRCVPISNHLYFYWYRQILGQKVEFLVSFYNNEISEKSEIFDDQFSVERPDGSNFTLKIRSTKLEDSAMYFCASSPTASNQPQHFGDGTRLSIL.